The 21 T cell receptor beta chains given below trace back to one sample, sequenced in a study of PD-1 blockade in classical Hodgkin lymphoma. Noted time point: cycle 4 day 1 (C4D1), after five to seven weeks of nivolumab. Exposure to brentuximab vedotin varied, and each patient had relapsed following autologous stem cell transplantation. TCRdb's table, derived via immunoSEQ multiplex PCR, lists solely in-frame clones and lacks some. Of roughly 100,000 clones listed, just under 80% were seen once; the top ten hold 9.4%. Sequenced here: peripheral blood mononuclear cells (PBMCs), sampled before the fourth cycle of nivolumab. Receptor source: a human donor with classical Hodgkin lymphoma.

This clone appeared once. This chain links TRBV2 with TRBJ2-5, with D perhaps TRBD1 or TRBD2 (6 bases each). Germline V gene sequence: CDR1 SNHLY, CDR2 FYNNEI. V was cut by 8 bases and J by 4 bases, with 14 bases left in between. This CDR3 region has 13 residues. The DNA of the CDR3 is TGTGCCAGCGGGGGGCGAGGGTTAGAGACCCAGTACTTC. Encoded protein: CASGGRGLETQYF.

The chain couples TRBV4-2 to TRBJ2-5; tentatively, D is TRBD1 (6 bases). The germline V gene encodes CDR1 LGHNA and CDR2 YNFKEQ. Between the trimmed V and J ends, which lost 0 bases and 5 bases, there was a span of 10 bases. The CDR3 covers 14 residues. CDR3 sequence (DNA): TGTGCCAGCAGCCAAGAACAGGGTGGGGAGACCCAGTACTTC. Protein product: CASSQEQGGETQYF.

In this sample, this clone turned up a few times. The rearrangement uses TRBV2 and TRBJ1-5, with 8 bases identical to TRBD1. The length of the CDR3 is 13 residues. Germline CDR1 and CDR2: SNHLY and FYNNEI. V shed 5 bases and J 6 bases; nucleotides not matched to a gene: 3. This chain's CDR3 is CASSRQGSQPQHF. CDR3 DNA: TGTGCCAGCAGTCGACAGGGGAGTCAGCCCCAGCATTTT.

The J gene is TRBJ2-7, the V gene TRBV4-1; 8 nucleotides match TRBD1. The V gene's germline CDR1 is MGHRA and CDR2 YSYEKL. The CDR3 has 14 residues. The V gene end was trimmed by 0 bases and the J gene end by 9 bases; junction bases not matched to a gene: 7. CDR3 nucleotides: TGCGCCAGCAGCCAAGATGAGAGGACAGGGCGGCAGTACTTC. Translating it yields CASSQDERTGRQYF.

This clone was detected a few times. The rearrangement uses TRBV7-6 and TRBJ1-5, with 10 bases aligning to TRBD1. The CDR3 covers 18 residues. V shed 2 bases and J 2 bases; nucleotides not matched to a gene: 9. Per the germline V gene, CDR1 is SGHVS and CDR2 is FNYEAQ. CDR3 bases: TGTGCCAGCAGCTTATGTGGGACAGGGGTGTTTTGCAATCAGCCCCAGCATTTT. This sequence encodes CASSLCGTGVFCNQPQHF.

This chain joins TRBV5-1 and TRBJ2-3; D might be TRBD1 (7 bases). V lost 4 bases and J lost 2, with 14 bases in between. The CDR3 is 15 amino acids. The V gene's germline CDR1 is SGHRS and CDR2 YFSETQ. Here the CDR3 reads CASSGGTEVTDTQYF. In DNA form, the CDR3 reads TGCGCCAGCAGCGGAGGGACAGAAGTCACAGATACGCAGTATTTT.

J is TRBJ2-5 and V is TRBV27; D unclear. This CDR3 comprises 13 residues. Germline V gene data show CDR1 as MNHEY and CDR2 as SMNVEV (reference sequence). Trimming left V 3 bases short and J 4 bases short, with 9 bases between. The CDR3 reads CASSFTLRETQYF. For the CDR3, the DNA is TGTGCCAGCAGTTTTACATTAAGAGAGACCCAGTACTTC.

The DNA of the CDR3 is TGTGCCAGCAGCTTAGCGGGGGGCGACACAGATACGCAGTATTTT. Translation gives CASSLAGGDTDTQYF. The chain links TRBV11-2 to TRBJ2-3; perhaps TRBD2 as D (7 bases). With 1 base removed from V and 2 bases from J, the gap between germline ends came to 10 bases. Germline loops: CDR1 SGHAT, CDR2 FQNNGV. The CDR3 is 15 residues long. Using reference TRBV11-2 and TRBJ2-3 for the parts outside the CDR3, the full variable domain is EAGVAQSPRYKIIEKRQSVAFWCNPISGHATLYWYQQILGQGPKLLIQFQNNGVVDDSQLPKDRFSAERLKGVDSTLKIQPAKLEDSAVYLCASSLAGGDTDTQYFGPGTRLTVL.

This sequence joins TRBV18 and TRBJ1-2; TRBD1 aligns across 7 bases. This CDR3 spans 13 amino acids. The germline V gene encodes CDR1 KGHSH and CDR2 LQKENI. Trimming cost V 6 bases and J 8 bases; bases outside gene matches: 9. The CDR3 protein is CASSSDRLGGYTF. The CDR3 DNA is TGTGCCAGCTCTTCGGACAGGCTGGGGGGCTACACCTTC.

The J gene is TRBJ2-7, the V gene TRBV27, with a possible D match to TRBD2 (6 bases). This CDR3 has 18 residues. The V gene lost 3 bases and the J gene lost 0 bases, with 21 bases spanning the gap. Germline loops: CDR1 MNHEY, CDR2 SMNVEV (reference sequence). CDR3 region: CASSLGLKAGGRSYEQYF. CDR3 bases: TGTGCCAGCAGTTTGGGACTGAAAGCTGGCGGGCGCTCCTACGAGCAGTACTTC.

This clone was seen only once. J is TRBJ2-3 and V is TRBV30; 15 bases are shared with TRBD2. The length of the CDR3 is 18 residues. Losses at the gene ends were 8 bases for V and 0 bases for J; bases not matched to a gene: 12. Germline V gene sequence: CDR1 GTSNPN, CDR2 SVGIG (reference sequence). The chain's CDR3 is CAQGYGLAGGMSTDTQYF. CDR3 in DNA: TGTGCCCAAGGCTACGGACTAGCGGGAGGGATGAGCACAGATACGCAGTATTTT.

The V and J genes are TRBV10-3 and TRBJ2-2; D is unresolved. This CDR3 is built from 14 residues. Per the germline V gene, CDR1 is ENHRY and CDR2 is SYGVKD. Deletions cut 3 bases from V and 6 bases from J, with 11 bases between. CDR3 protein: CAISDVGFPGELFF. CDR3 nucleotide sequence: TGTGCCATCAGTGACGTAGGGTTCCCCGGGGAGCTGTTTTTT.

The chain is built from TRBV5-4 and TRBJ1-1; D is undetermined. The CDR3 covers 16 residues. V lost 4 bases, J lost 3 bases, and 19 bases lay in between. Germline CDR1 reads SGHNT; CDR2 reads YYREEE (reference sequence). The DNA for the CDR3 is TGTGCCAGCAGCCCTGGTATGATGGGCGGGTACACTGAAGCTTTCTTT. Translation: CASSPGMMGGYTEAFF.

V and J are TRBV6-1 and TRBJ2-2, with unresolved D. The CDR3 sequence is 14 residues long. Per germline, CDR1 MNHNS and CDR2 SASEGT. V lost 8 bases and J lost 1, with 11 bases in between. The CDR3, as DNA: TGTGCCAGCCATCGGACCCTGAACACCGGGGAGCTGTTTTTT. Translation: CASHRTLNTGELFF.

V gene TRBV9 combines with J gene TRBJ2-3, with 7 nucleotides matching TRBD2. V was clipped by 0 bases and J by 3 bases; unmatched bases: 7. CDR3 length equals 16 residues. The V gene's germline CDR1 is SGDLS and CDR2 YYNGEE. DNA for the CDR3: TGTGCCAGCAGCGTAGATACTGGACTAGGAACAGATACGCAGTATTTT. Amino acid sequence: CASSVDTGLGTDTQYF.

In nucleotides, the CDR3 is TGTGCCAGCAGCCTAACAGGAGCGGGGACTGAAGCTTTCTTT. Protein: CASSLTGAGTEAFF. The J gene is TRBJ1-1, the V gene TRBV6-1, with a possible D match to TRBD1 (5 bases). Germline loops: CDR1 MNHNS, CDR2 SASEGT. This CDR3 is 14 amino acids long. V lost 6 bases and J 5 bases, leaving 16 bases between the germline ends.

There are a few counts of this clone. V and J are TRBV30 and TRBJ2-7; D may match TRBD1 or TRBD2 (5 bases each). The CDR3 is 12 residues long. The germline V gene encodes CDR1 GTSNPN and CDR2 SVGIG (reference sequence). Trimming stripped 5 bases from V and 4 bases from J, with 12 bases between. The CDR3 DNA reads TGTGCCTGGCAGGGACGGGAATACGAGCAGTACTTC. This encodes CAWQGREYEQYF. The full variable domain, its missing parts supplied by reference TRBV30 and TRBJ2-7, is SQTIHQWPATLVQPVGSPLSLECTVEGTSNPNLYWYRQAAGRGLQLLFYSVGIGQISSEVPQNLSASRPQDRQFILSSKKLLLSDSGFYLCAWQGREYEQYFGPGTRLTVT.

This clone was picked up a small number of times. The chain is built from TRBV28 and TRBJ2-3; D gene uncertain. This CDR3 comprises 17 residues. Trimming removed 3 bases from V and 6 bases from J, with 22 bases in between. In germline, CDR1 is MDHEN, CDR2 SYDVKM. CDR3 protein: CASSFSVGPTWYDTQYF. Here the CDR3 DNA reads TGTGCCAGCAGTTTTTCGGTAGGCCCAACGTGGTATGATACGCAGTATTTT. Combining the CDR3 with reference TRBV28 and TRBJ2-3 gives the whole variable domain DVKVTQSSRYLVKRTGEKVFLECVQDMDHENMFWYRQDPGLGLRLIYFSYDVKMKEKGDIPEGYSVSREKKERFSLILESASTNQTSMYLCASSFSVGPTWYDTQYFGPGTRLTVL.

J is TRBJ2-1 and V is TRBV7-6, with 8 bases lining up with TRBD2. CDR3 length: 14 residues. With 3 bases clipped from V and 7 bases from J, the junction kept 5 bases outside the gene matches. Germline V gives CDR1 SGHVS, CDR2 FNYEAQ. CDR3 sequence: CASSLIAGPNEQFF. CDR3 nucleotide sequence: TGTGCCAGCAGCTTGATAGCGGGACCGAATGAGCAGTTCTTC.

A word on this clone: Additional DNA sequences in this sample encode the identical CDR3. The chain links TRBV5-6 to TRBJ2-5; D is perhaps TRBD2 (5 bases). With 1 base removed from V and 5 bases from J, the gap between germline ends came to 12 bases. CDR3 length: 14 amino acids. Germline values: CDR1 SGHDT, CDR2 YYEEEE. The CDR3 nucleotides read TGTGCCAGCAGCTTGTACGAGGGTCAGGAGACCCAGTACTTC. It codes for CASSLYEGQETQYF.

This clone was detected only a few times. The rearrangement joins TRBV30 to TRBJ1-1; no firm D call. Germline-derived CDR1 and CDR2 are GTSNPN and SVGIG (reference sequence). The CDR3 covers 8 residues. V lost 1 base and J lost 9, with 0 bases in between. CDR3 DNA sequence: TGTGCCTGGAGTGAAGCTTTCTTT. Protein: CAWSEAFF.